This is a list of T cell receptor beta chains from one sample in a study of neurological immune-mediated disorders. MiXCR, applied by TCRdb to the 5' RACE reads, yields one record per CDR3 protein. The repertoire holds 40,000 to 60,000 distinct CDR3 sequences, with around 12% as singletons. Sequencing was done on a sample of PBMCs. Every receptor here comes from a male donor with HTLV-1-associated myelopathy (HAM/TSP). Each CDR3 is given with its conserved first and last residue. A D gene is named only where the DNA matches it firmly. Clone size, where shown, is once, few, many, or a class for clones that have expanded.

v_gene	j_gene	abundance	len	d_gene	CDR3nt	CDR3aa
TRBV7-6	TRBJ2-5	many	17	TRBD1	TGTGCCAGCAGCCCCTCTCCGGGACAGGGGGTCGGAGAGACCCAGTACTTC	CASSPSPGQGVGETQYF
TRBV6-5	TRBJ1-6	many	12	NA	TGTGCCAGCAGCCCATCGGGATCACCCCTCCACTTT	CASSPSGSPLHF
TRBV21-1	TRBJ1-6	many	16	NA	TGTGCCAGCAGAACCGGGACAGGGACCTATAATTCACCCCTCCACTTT	CASRTGTGTYNSPLHF
TRBV7-3	TRBJ2-3	many	14	TRBD2	TGTGCCAGCAGCTTCGGCGGGGGGGTGAATACGCAGTATTTT	CASSFGGGVNTQYF
TRBV7-2	TRBJ1-1	many	14	NA	TGTGCCAGCAGCTTAAGCAGGGCTAACACTGAAGCTTTCTTT	CASSLSRANTEAFF
TRBV5-1	TRBJ1-1	many	15	NA	TGCGCCAGCAGCTTGGGGGCCGCCATGAACACTGAAGCTTTCTTT	CASSLGAAMNTEAFF
TRBV7-6	TRBJ2-7	many	18	NA	TGTGCCAGCAGCCCTCGAGTGGATGACTACCGGGGGCCCTACGAGCAGTACTTC	CASSPRVDDYRGPYEQYF
TRBV19	TRBJ1-5	once	15	NA	TGTGCCAGCCAAGGGAGGGGGTTCAGCAATCAGCCCCAGCATTTT	CASQGRGFSNQPQHF
TRBV6-5	TRBJ2-5	NA	13	TRBD1	TGTGCCAGCAGCCCAGACAGGGGGCAGACCCAGTACTTC	CASSPDRGQTQYF
TRBV5-1	TRBJ2-3	many	13	NA	TGCGCCAGCAGCTTCACTAGTGCAGATACGCAGTATTTT	CASSFTSADTQYF
TRBV20-1	TRBJ1-1	many	11	NA	TGCAGTGCTAGAGATCGAACCCAAGCTTTCTTT	CSARDRTQAFF
TRBV12-3/TRBV12-4	TRBJ2-6	many	14	NA	TGTGCCAGCAAGCAGTTCTCTGGGGCCAACGTCCTGACTTTC	CASKQFSGANVLTF
TRBV5-1	TRBJ1-6	many	15	NA	TGCGCCAGCAGCTTGCAGGGGAGGGAAGGTTCACCCCTCCACTTT	CASSLQGREGSPLHF
TRBV6-5	TRBJ1-1	many	15	NA	TGTGCCAGCAGTTACACTTCAGGGGTGAACACTGAAGCTTTCTTT	CASSYTSGVNTEAFF
TRBV9	TRBJ2-7	many	14	NA	TGTGCCAGCAGCACCCGGGACGGAGTGACCGAGCAGTACTTC	CASSTRDGVTEQYF
TRBV5-1	TRBJ1-1	many	13	NA	TGCGCCAGCATGGGAGGGGGTAGCACTGAAGCTTTCTTT	CASMGGGSTEAFF
TRBV29-1	TRBJ2-1	many	12	NA	TGCAGCGCTGGGAGGAGCTACAATGAGCAGTTCTTC	CSAGRSYNEQFF
TRBV10-3	TRBJ1-1	NA	14	NA	TGTGCCATCAGATCACAGGGAGAAGGCACTAAAGCATTCTTT	CAIRSQGEGTKAFF
TRBV5-1	TRBJ2-7	many	15	NA	TGCGCCAGCAGCCCGGACAGTTCGATCACCTACGAGCAGTACTTC	CASSPDSSITYEQYF
TRBV7-2	TRBJ2-2	many	16	NA	TGTGCCAGCAGCCCCGGGATTACCCCGAACACCGGGGAGCTGTTTTTT	CASSPGITPNTGELFF
TRBV5-1	TRBJ2-7	many	13	NA	TGCGCCAGCAGCTTTTTCCACAGCTACGAGCAGTACTTC	CASSFFHSYEQYF
TRBV12-3/TRBV12-4	TRBJ1-5	many	16	TRBD1	TGTGCCAGCAGACAAAACAGGGGGGCTCGCAATCAGCCCCAGCATTTT	CASRQNRGARNQPQHF